This TCR beta chain was captured by sequencing in a study of identical twins. Findings and caveats of the study: Memory repertoires showed no such pattern, whereas abundant cord blood beta clonotypes carried fewer insertions.

Germline CDR1 DFQATT, CDR2 SNEGSKA (reference sequence). The CDR3 spans 20 residues. The ends lost 6 bases at V and 7 bases at J; junction bases unmatched: 21. Details on this clonotype: The target antigen is unknown.

TCRdb fed the 5' RACE reads into MiXCR, producing one record per CDR3 protein. The table includes some 900,000 distinct CDR3 sequences, around an eighth detected once. These data are also associated with another study on yellow fever vaccine responses in identical twins.

The sequence came from a woman between 18 and 29 years old in good health. Sample: PBMCs. V usage is TRBV20-1 and J usage is TRBJ2-1; TRBD2 matches at 16 bases. DNA of the CDR3: TGCAGTGCCAAACTCCCCGGGATGGGACTAGCGGGGGGGCTGGATAATGAGCAGTTCTTC. Translation gives CSAKLPGMGLAGGLDNEQFF.